This record concerns one TCR beta chain sequence. Original methodology: Scientists estimated how many nucleated cells there were by amplifying reference gene primers. TCRdb's copy holds only in-frame clones and misses some; the assay was immunoSEQ multiplex PCR. V, J and clone size were drawn from that table, and D and trimming were deduced from the DNA. The sample has about 36,000 clones, 87% seen once; the top ten hold roughly a fifth. V shed 6 bases, J shed 8 bases, and the junction held 7 bases outside the gene matches. The CDR3 has 15 amino acids. The V gene's germline CDR1 is MNHEY and CDR2 SVGEGT. The data are from a study of blood T cell repertoires in COVID-19.

The chain recombines TRBV6-2 or TRBV6-3 with TRBJ2-1, with 13 bases aligning to TRBD2. The sequenced material came from peripheral blood. The TCR originated in a man in his fifties or sixties with acute or convalescent COVID-19. CDR3: CASSRLAGGQDEQFF. In nucleotides, the CDR3 is TGTGCCAGCAGCCGACTAGCGGGAGGACAGGATGAGCAGTTCTTC.